Described below is a single T cell receptor (beta chain) sequence and its context. Its antigen is not known. Without labor or membrane rupture, elective cesareans at roughly 37-42 weeks supplied term cord blood. Live Annexin V-negative naive CD3+CD8+CD45RA+CCR7+ T cells were sorted. The data stem from a study of naive CD8 T cells in extremely preterm neonates. Study-wide results and caveats: Compared with older groups, preterm CDR3s were shorter, with fewer N additions and less trimming. Compared with all age groups, preterm neonates showed less repertoire richness.

Profiling relied on immunoSEQ multiplex PCR, and the TCRdb table lists in-frame clones only, not all of them. The sample has about 7,300 clones, around nine tenths seen once. V trimming: 5 bases; J trimming: 4 bases; junction bases outside the gene matches: 5. This CDR3 is 14 amino acids long. Germline V gene lookup returns CDR1 LNHDA and CDR2 SQIVND (reference sequence). The genes are TRBV19 and TRBJ2-5; 9 nucleotides agree with TRBD1. This TCR was recovered from a newborn in good health. The sample taken for sequencing was naive CD8+ T cells from cord blood. The CDR3 coding sequence is TGTGCCAGTAGTGCTTGGGACAGGGCAGAGACCCAGTACTTC. Residues: CASSAWDRAETQYF.